These 6 T cell receptor beta chains originate from one sample sequenced in a study of T-cell memory formation after mild COVID-19. Via MiXCR, TCRdb re-called the 5' RACE reads, giving one row per CDR3 protein. The sample lists approximately 240,000 distinct CDR3 sequences, about a sixth occurring once. Sequenced sample: PBMCs or a T cell subset sorted from them (not recorded which). The receptor source for this set is a young man who had mild COVID-19 (a few samples of this study predate the infection). Cell type and time point are not known.

The chain employs TRBV29-1 and TRBJ2-5, with 8 bases matching TRBD2. The CDR3 runs 14 residues. From germline, CDR1 is SQVTM and CDR2 ANQGSEA. J lost 4 bases, V lost 6 bases, and 10 bases had no gene match. The chain's CDR3 is CSVVSGGLRETQYF. The CDR3 DNA is TGCAGCGTGGTGTCGGGGGGGCTACGAGAGACCCAGTACTTC.

This clonotype was seen only a few times. The chain couples TRBV6-6 to TRBJ2-3; D uncertain. The CDR3 runs to 16 residues. From germline, CDR1 is MNHNY and CDR2 SVGAGI (reference sequence). V lost 4 bases to trimming and J lost 2 bases, with 16 bases between them. Written as DNA, the CDR3 is TGTGCCAGCAGTTTCAGCTCCCCTCCCTACACAGATACGCAGTATTTT. It specifies CASSFSSPPYTDTQYF.

Points on this clonotype: The junction shows a germline mismatch at one end, possibly a read error. This chain uses TRBV25-1 with TRBJ1-2, with D perhaps TRBD1 (5 bases). The CDR3 contains 12 residues. Germline V gene sequence: CDR1 MGHDK, CDR2 SYGVNS. The CDR3: CASSNHQGPISF. The DNA of the CDR3 is TGTGCCAGCAGTAACCACCAGGGCCCCATTTCCTTC.

The chain employs TRBV7-2 and TRBJ1-2; possibly TRBD1 for D (6 bases). The V and J ends lost 5 bases and 4 bases respectively, with 8 bases between them. The CDR3 sequence is 12 residues long. Germline CDR1 and CDR2: SGHTA and FQGNSA. The CDR3: CASSQGIYGYTF. The CDR3 DNA is TGTGCCAGCAGCCAGGGGATCTATGGCTACACCTTC.

This rearrangement joins TRBV6-2 or TRBV6-3 to TRBJ2-1; D may correspond to TRBD1 or TRBD2 (7 bases each). CDR1 is MNHEY, CDR2 SVGEGT, per germline. Trimming removed 6 bases from V and 4 bases from J, with 16 bases in between. This CDR3 is 15 amino acids long. The CDR3 DNA reads as TGTGCCAGCAGCTCCCACCAGGGGGGGTACAATGAGCAGTTCTTC. Translated: CASSSHQGGYNEQFF.

This clonotype has a count of ten or more. CDR3 nucleotides: TGTGCCAGCAGTCGCCGACAGGGGCTTGGCGAGCAGTACGTC. Its translation: CASSRRQGLGEQYV. The chain is built from TRBV27 and TRBJ2-7, with 8 positions matching TRBD1. Germline CDR1 is MNHEY and CDR2 is SMNVEV (reference sequence). With V trimmed by 5 bases and J by 6 bases, 9 bases remained unmatched. CDR3 length: 14 residues.